These T cell receptor beta chains were read from a single sample in a study of early T cells in non-severe SARS-CoV-2 infection. One entry per CDR3 protein, called by TCRdb with MiXCR from the 5' RACE reads. The table lists roughly 40,000 distinct CDR3 sequences, about 4.9% of them singletons. Source material: whole blood. The receptors were sampled from an adult who was a healthcare worker with PCR-confirmed SARS-CoV-2 infection or an uninfected control (not recorded which). The CDR3 runs from the conserved cysteine through the conserved F or W. The D gene is left open where the match is weak. Not all rows give a size; the values are once, few, many and, for expanded clones, a class.

CDR3 length	clone size	D gene	V gene	J gene	CDR3 DNA	CDR3 protein
14	few	-	TRBV7-9	TRBJ1-1	TGTGCCAGCAGCTTATCATCCGGGAACACTGAAGCTTTCTTT	CASSLSSGNTEAFF
16	few	-	TRBV3-1	TRBJ2-3	TGTGCCAGCAGCCAAGAAGGTTCCCACGGCGCAGATACGCAGTATTTT	CASSQEGSHGADTQYF
15	-	-	TRBV6-2/TRBV6-3	TRBJ2-7	TGTGCCAGCAGTTACAGCCGGGGGATCTCCTACGAGCAGTACTTC	CASSYSRGISYEQYF
12	medium-sized	-	TRBV29-1	TRBJ2-5	TGCAGCGTTGGAGGGCCCCAAGGAACCCAGTACTTC	CSVGGPQGTQYF
15	few	-	TRBV4-1	TRBJ2-7	TGCGCCAGCAGCCCCACGGTTGGGAGTACCTACGAGCAGTACTTC	CASSPTVGSTYEQYF
14	many	-	TRBV7-6	TRBJ1-3	TGTGCCAGCAGCTCAGGACAGTCTGGAAACACCATATATTTT	CASSSGQSGNTIYF
16	many	-	TRBV18	TRBJ2-1	TGTGCCAGCTCACCACCCGGTAGCCCGTCCTACAATGAGCAGTTCTTC	CASSPPGSPSYNEQFF
15	many	TRBD1	TRBV7-2	TRBJ2-6	TGTGCCAGCAGCCGACAGGGTTCTGGGGCCAACGTCCTGACTTTC	CASSRQGSGANVLTF
15	-	TRBD2	TRBV18	TRBJ2-5	TGTGCCAGCTCAAGACTAGCGGGAGTGGGAGAGACCCAGTACTTC	CASSRLAGVGETQYF
18	few	-	TRBV2	TRBJ2-3	TGTGCCAGCAGTAGGGGGCTAGCGGGCAATGCGGGGCCAGATACGCAGTATTTT	CASSRGLAGNAGPDTQYF
20	many	-	TRBV11-2	TRBJ2-2	TGTGCCAGCAGCTTACTCACGGGCGACAGGACCCGCCCGGGGACCGGGGAGCTGTTTTTT	CASSLLTGDRTRPGTGELFF
15	few	TRBD1	TRBV12-3/TRBV12-4	TRBJ2-5	TGTGCCAGCAGTTACCGGACAGGGGAAGAAGAGACCCAGTACTTC	CASSYRTGEEETQYF
14	many	-	TRBV7-6	TRBJ2-1	TGTGCCAGCAGCCAGACGAGCTCCTACAATGAGCAGTTCTTC	CASSQTSSYNEQFF
12	many	-	TRBV18	TRBJ1-5	TGTGCCAGCTCACCCGGGGGGCAGCCCCAGCATTTT	CASSPGGQPQHF
13	-	-	TRBV10-3	TRBJ2-7	TGTGCCATCAGTGAGTCCGGCAGTGGGGTGGTATACTTC	CAISESGSGVVYF
14	-	-	TRBV9	TRBJ2-2	TGTGCCAGCAGCGTAGCCCCTCTGACCGGGGAGCTGTTTTTT	CASSVAPLTGELFF
13	many	-	TRBV4-1	TRBJ2-1	TGCGCCAGCAGCCAAGGTATCGGATCAATGCAGTTCTTC	CASSQGIGSMQFF
13	many	-	TRBV29-1	TRBJ2-3	TGCAGCGTTGTGGGTAGATTAACAGATACGCAGTATTTT	CSVVGRLTDTQYF
15	many	-	TRBV6-4	TRBJ2-3	TGTGCCAGCAGAGCCGGTTATCGGGGAGTAGATACGCAGTATTTT	CASRAGYRGVDTQYF
13	-	-	TRBV7-9	TRBJ2-1	TGTGCCAGCAGCCCCGGAGGGTTCCAGGAGCAGTTCTTC	CASSPGGFQEQFF
16	few	TRBD1	TRBV24-1	TRBJ2-7	TGTGCCACCAGTGATTTGCTAGAGGGGGCGGAGTACGAGCAGTACTTC	CATSDLLEGAEYEQYF
17	-	TRBD2	TRBV6-2/TRBV6-3	TRBJ2-3	TGTGCCAGCAGTTACGCATTAGCGGGAGGCCCGGTAGATACGCAGTATTTT	CASSYALAGGPVDTQYF
18	many	TRBD1	TRBV7-2	TRBJ1-5	TGTGCCAGCAGCTTAGCGGGATTGACAGGGGGACGGAATCAGCCCCAGCATTTT	CASSLAGLTGGRNQPQHF
17	many	TRBD1	TRBV6-2/TRBV6-3	TRBJ2-7	TGTGCCAGCAGTTACTCGGCTACGGGACAGAGAAACTACGAGCAGTACTTC	CASSYSATGQRNYEQYF
14	many	TRBD1	TRBV6-2/TRBV6-3	TRBJ1-1	TGTGCCAGCAGTCCAGGGGGGGAGAACACTGAAGCTTTCTTT	CASSPGGENTEAFF
14	-	-	TRBV7-8	TRBJ2-3	TGTGCCAGCAGCCCGGAAGAACTTTCAGATACGCAGTATTTT	CASSPEELSDTQYF
17	few	-	TRBV19	TRBJ2-1	TGTGCCAGTAGTGGAGGGAGGGGGGCTAGCCCCTACAATGAGCAGTTCTTC	CASSGGRGASPYNEQFF
17	few	TRBD1	TRBV3-1	TRBJ1-5	TGTGCCAGCAGCCAAAATTTTGGGACAGGGACCCGAGGACCCCAGCATTTT	CASSQNFGTGTRGPQHF
13	many	-	TRBV20-1	TRBJ1-6	TGCAGTGCTAGAGTTGATTATAATTCACCCCTCCACTTT	CSARVDYNSPLHF
15	many	TRBD1	TRBV13	TRBJ2-7	TGTGCCAGCAGCTCAGGGACAGGGCAAACCTACGAGCAGTACTTC	CASSSGTGQTYEQYF
16	-	-	TRBV7-9	TRBJ2-3	TGTGCCAGCAGCCCCTCCGGTCGGGGTTCCACAGATACGCAGTATTTT	CASSPSGRGSTDTQYF
13	many	-	TRBV11-2	TRBJ2-5	TGTGCCAGCAGCTTGGACCGGGGGGAGACCCAGTACTTC	CASSLDRGETQYF
12	many	TRBD2	TRBV10-2	TRBJ2-1	TGCGCCAGCAGTGTAGCGGGAGAGGTGGTGTTCTTC	CASSVAGEVVFF
14	-	-	TRBV2	TRBJ1-6	TGTGCCAGCAGTGAAGTGGGGGAAAGATCACCCCTCCACTTT	CASSEVGERSPLHF
14	few	-	TRBV10-3	TRBJ2-5	TGTGCCATCAGTGAGCCGGCTGGGGGAGAGACCCAGTACTTC	CAISEPAGGETQYF
16	many	-	TRBV7-6	TRBJ2-2	TGTGCCAGCAGCTCCCTGGCGGGGGCAAACACCGGGGAGCTGTTTTTT	CASSSLAGANTGELFF
16	few	TRBD1	TRBV7-8	TRBJ1-2	TGTGCCAGCAGCTCGACCGACAGGGGGCTGAACTATGGCTACACCTTC	CASSSTDRGLNYGYTF
11	few	-	TRBV24-1	TRBJ2-5	TGTGCCACCAGTGATTTCGACACCCAGTACTTC	CATSDFDTQYF
15	few	TRBD1	TRBV4-3	TRBJ2-7	TGCGCCAGCAGCCAAGGTTCGGGGCAGGGGGACGAGCAGTACTTC	CASSQGSGQGDEQYF
12	many	-	TRBV7-8	TRBJ1-1	TGTGCCAGCAGCCCGGGGTGGACTGAAGCTTTCTTT	CASSPGWTEAFF
14	many	TRBD2	TRBV20-1	TRBJ2-5	TGCAGTGCCCAGCTAGCGGGGTACCAAGAGACCCAGTACTTC	CSAQLAGYQETQYF
16	many	-	TRBV18	TRBJ2-3	TGTGCCAGCTCACCCACGTCCCCACAGTCGGGAGATACGCAGTATTTT	CASSPTSPQSGDTQYF
14	many	-	TRBV6-5	TRBJ2-5	TGTGCCAGCAGATCTGCGCTGGGGTCGGAGACCCAGTACTTC	CASRSALGSETQYF
15	many	-	TRBV6-2/TRBV6-3	TRBJ2-3	TGTGCCAGCAGTTACTCAGGGGCCGACACAGATACGCAGTATTTT	CASSYSGADTDTQYF
18	few	TRBD2	TRBV7-8	TRBJ2-2	TGTGCCAGCAGCTCCCCCAATGCGGGACTAGCGGGAGCCGGGGAGCTGTTTTTT	CASSSPNAGLAGAGELFF